This T cell receptor (beta chain) was profiled in a study of shared clonotypes between healthy human individuals. Study background: A donor's plate count was three for CD4 naive and three for CD4 memory; CD8 naive had two and CD8 memory one. Study observations and caveats: Naive subsets usually exceeded memory subsets in estimated richness.

Concerning this clone: What it binds is unknown.

Each subset's genomic DNA was shared equally among a number of immunoSEQ plates. Only in-frame clones appear in the TCRdb table, and some are missing; sequencing was by immunoSEQ multiplex PCR. The data contain some 2,100,000 clones, about 94% of them singletons. CDR3 size: 14 residues. The germline V gene encodes CDR1 SGHAT and CDR2 FQNNGV. Trimming shortened V by 0 bases and J by 1 base, and 6 bases separated the two germline ends. This receptor was taken from a young man in good health. The specimen was naive CD4+ T cells sorted from blood. Subset given: CD45RA+ positively selected. This chain connects TRBV11-2 to TRBJ1-1; D not resolved. CDR3 loop: CASSLEWGNTEAFF. The DNA of the CDR3 is TGTGCCAGCAGCTTAGAATGGGGGAACACTGAAGCTTTCTTT.